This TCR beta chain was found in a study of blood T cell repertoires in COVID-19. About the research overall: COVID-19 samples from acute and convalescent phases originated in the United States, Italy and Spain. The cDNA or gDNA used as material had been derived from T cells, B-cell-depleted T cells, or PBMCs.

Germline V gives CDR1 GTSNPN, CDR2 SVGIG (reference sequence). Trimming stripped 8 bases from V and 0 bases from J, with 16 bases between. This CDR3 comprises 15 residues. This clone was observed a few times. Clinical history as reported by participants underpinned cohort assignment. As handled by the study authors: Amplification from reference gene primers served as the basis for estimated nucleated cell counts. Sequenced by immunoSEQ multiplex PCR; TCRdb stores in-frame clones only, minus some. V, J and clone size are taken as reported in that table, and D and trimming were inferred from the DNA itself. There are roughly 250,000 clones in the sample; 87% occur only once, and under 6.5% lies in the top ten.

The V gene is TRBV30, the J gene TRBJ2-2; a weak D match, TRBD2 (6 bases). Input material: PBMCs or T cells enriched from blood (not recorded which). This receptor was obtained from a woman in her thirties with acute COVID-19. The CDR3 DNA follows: TGTGCCCAGCGGAGGGGAGCCGCGAACACCGGGGAGCTGTTTTTT. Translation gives CAQRRGAANTGELFF. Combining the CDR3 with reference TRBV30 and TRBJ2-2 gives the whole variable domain SQTIHQWPATLVQPVGSPLSLECTVEGTSNPNLYWYRQAAGRGLQLLFYSVGIGQISSEVPQNLSASRPQDRQFILSSKKLLLSDSGFYLCAQRRGAANTGELFFGEGSRLTVL.